Listed here are 22 T cell receptor beta chains from one sample, sequenced in a study of T cells expressing NK-cell markers. From its re-call of the 5' RACE reads, TCRdb lists each CDR3 protein once, without DNA. Recorded for this sample: under 200,000 distinct CDR3 sequences. The sequencing sample was made of blood T cells: a sorted CD56 or NKG2C T cell subset, CD4+ or CD8+ T cells, or bulk PBMC T cells (not recorded which). The receptors here all came from a woman between 18 and 70 years old in good health.

The chain joins TRBV7-3 to TRBJ2-3; the D call from TCRdb, TRBD2, cannot be confirmed without DNA. The CDR3 has 18 residues. Germline lookup yields CDR1 SGHTA and CDR2 FQGTGA. The chain's CDR3 is CASSLTAGGLGGTDTQYF. Drawing the rest from reference TRBV7-3 and TRBJ2-3, the complete variable domain is GAGVSQTPSNKVTEKGKYVELRCDPISGHTALYWYRQSLGQGPEFLIYFQGTGAADDSGLPNDRFFAVRPEGSVSTLKIQRTERGDSAVYLCASSLTAGGLGGTDTQYFGPGTRLTVL.

The chain couples TRBV24-1 to TRBJ1-1. Germline-derived CDR1 and CDR2 are KGHDR and SFDVKD. The CDR3 covers 11 residues. CDR3 residues: CATSAGREAFF.

The chain uses TRBV7-8 and TRBJ2-1; without DNA, the TCRdb call of TRBD1 cannot be checked. The CDR3 is 13 residues long. Germline V gene sequence: CDR1 SGHVS, CDR2 FQNEAQ. CDR3: CASSLGAGNEQFF. The whole variable domain, remainder taken from reference TRBV7-8 and TRBJ2-1, is GAGVSQSPRYKVAKRGQDVALRCDPISGHVSLFWYQQALGQGPEFLTYFQNEAQLDKSGLPSDRFFAERPEGSVSTLKIQRTQQEDSAVYLCASSLGAGNEQFFGPGTRLTVL.

The J gene is TRBJ2-2, the V gene TRBV12-3 or TRBV12-4; TCRdb's D call of TRBD1 is untestable without DNA. The CDR3 has 15 residues. The CDR3 spells CASTLWGGGTGELFF.

The chain has TRBV4-1 and TRBJ1-4; the TCRdb call, TRBD1, lacks DNA for checking. The CDR3 contains 17 residues. Germline V lookup: CDR1 MGHRA, CDR2 YSYEKL. This chain's CDR3 is CASSQDQQGALREKLFF.

The chain combines TRBV7-2 with TRBJ2-4. Germline CDR1 reads SGHTA; CDR2 reads FQGNSA. The CDR3 spans 14 residues. The CDR3 loop reads CASSFDRSAYIQYF.

The CDR3 loop is CASSLRHGSYEQYF. This sequence joins TRBV4-1 and TRBJ2-7. CDR1 is MGHRA, CDR2 YSYEKL, per germline. The CDR3 is 14 amino acids.

The chain is built from TRBV7-3 and TRBJ2-7; as DNA is missing, the TRBD2 call by TCRdb cannot be tested. Germline V lookup: CDR1 SGHTA, CDR2 FQGTGA. This CDR3 comprises 19 residues. CDR3 in amino acids: CASSLVARQGSSGSYEQYF. Drawing the rest from reference TRBV7-3 and TRBJ2-7, the complete variable domain is GAGVSQTPSNKVTEKGKYVELRCDPISGHTALYWYRQSLGQGPEFLIYFQGTGAADDSGLPNDRFFAVRPEGSVSTLKIQRTERGDSAVYLCASSLVARQGSSGSYEQYFGPGTRLTVT.

V gene TRBV20-1 combines with J gene TRBJ2-4; TCRdb selects TRBD1, and the lack of DNA leaves this call unchecked. The CDR3 spans 12 residues. Germline-derived CDR1 and CDR2 are DFQATT and SNEGSKA (reference sequence). The CDR3 reads CSARQGEDIQYF.

The chain uses TRBV12-3 or TRBV12-4 and TRBJ1-5. The CDR3 runs to 14 residues. The CDR3 reads CATTQGLSNQPQHF.

The chain links TRBV10-3 to TRBJ2-5; TCRdb lists TRBD1, though no DNA is available to test this call. CDR3 length equals 15 residues. From germline, CDR1 is ENHRY and CDR2 SYGVKD. The CDR3 here is CATAPRGADQETQYF.

The J gene is TRBJ1-5, the V gene TRBV5-5; TCRdb proposes TRBD1, but this gene call is untestable without DNA. The CDR3 runs 13 residues. Germline CDR1 is SGHKS and CDR2 is YYEKEE (reference sequence). The CDR3 reads CASRLTGEQPQHF.

J is TRBJ2-4 and V is TRBV7-2; TCRdb's D gene call, TRBD1, goes unchecked for lack of DNA. Per germline, CDR1 SGHTA and CDR2 FQGNSA. CDR3 length: 15 amino acids. This chain's CDR3 is CASSPQGGGGYIQYF. Full variable domain (remainder filled in from reference TRBV7-2 and TRBJ2-4): GAGVSQSPSNKVTEKGKDVELRCDPISGHTALYWYRQSLGQGLEFLIYFQGNSAPDKSGLPSDRFSAERTGGSVSTLTIQRTQQEDSAVYLCASSPQGGGGYIQYFGAGTRLSVL.

The CDR3 spells CASSVGSGVNTGELFF. The chain recombines TRBV9 with TRBJ2-2; TCRdb's assignment of TRBD2 cannot be checked, as there is no DNA. The length of the CDR3 is 16 residues. Germline values: CDR1 SGDLS, CDR2 YYNGEE.

V gene TRBV5-1 combines with J gene TRBJ1-1. CDR3 length equals 15 residues. Germline lookup yields CDR1 SGHRS and CDR2 YFSETQ. The CDR3 loop is CASSLREGGNTEAFF.

The rearrangement joins TRBV29-1 to TRBJ1-1; TCRdb picks TRBD1, but there is no DNA to check that call. The CDR3 has 13 amino acids. In germline, CDR1 is SQVTM, CDR2 ANQGSEA. The CDR3 region is CSVAGDRGREAFF.

CDR3 region: CASSSTTPRDVDNEQFF. The chain recombines TRBV28 with TRBJ2-1. Per the germline V gene, CDR1 is MDHEN and CDR2 is SYDVKM. The CDR3 totals 17 residues.

The chain recombines TRBV5-1 with TRBJ2-3; TCRdb's D call, TRBD2, is unchecked because there is no DNA. The length of the CDR3 is 14 residues. Germline-derived CDR1 and CDR2 are SGHRS and YFSETQ. The CDR3 here is CASGPGGTTDTQYF.

V and J are TRBV4-1 and TRBJ1-6. The CDR3 sequence is 16 residues long. Germline CDR1 is MGHRA and CDR2 is YSYEKL. Here the CDR3 reads CASSQEGRPGRSPLHF.

This chain links TRBV6-1 with TRBJ1-6. The CDR3 extends over 15 amino acids. CDR1 and CDR2 (germline): MNHNS, SASEGT. This CDR3 reads CASTNSHSYNSPLHF.

The rearrangement links TRBV20-1 to TRBJ1-2. Germline-derived CDR1 and CDR2 are DFQATT and SNEGSKA (reference sequence). The CDR3 spans 12 residues. The CDR3 is CSASGTNYGYTF.

The V call is TRBV28, the J call TRBJ2-7; TCRdb designates TRBD1, a call that cannot be tested without DNA. Germline V gene lookup returns CDR1 MDHEN and CDR2 SYDVKM. This CDR3 contains 21 residues. The CDR3 sequence: CASSRTGGNVLTSRLTHEQYF.